This T cell receptor beta chain was sequenced for a study of blood T cell repertoires in COVID-19. About the research overall: From T cells, B-cell-depleted T cells, or PBMCs came the material, which was cDNA or gDNA.

Some clones are missing from TCRdb's copy, which holds only in-frame ones; the method was immunoSEQ multiplex PCR. The data hold about 300,000 clones, with 80% to 90% observed a single time. The CDR3 runs 16 residues. Trimming took 2 bases from V and 10 from J; bases not matched to a gene: 13. Looked up from germline, CDR1 is GTSNPN and CDR2 is SVGIG (reference sequence). Participants were placed into cohorts based on the clinical history they reported. Cohort 3 donors were reported recovered after two negative PCRs, clearance, or symptom resolution. The chain carries TRBV30 and TRBJ1-6; the match to TRBD1 covers 8 bases. The TCR was taken from a man under 40 who had recovered from COVID-19. The sequenced material came from PBMCs or T cells enriched from blood (not recorded which). DNA of the CDR3: TGTGCCTGGAGTCTTCGACAGGGGATCATAGGGTCACCCCTCCACTTT. Translated: CAWSLRQGIIGSPLHF. Drawing the rest from reference TRBV30 and TRBJ1-6, the complete variable domain is SQTIHQWPATLVQPVGSPLSLECTVEGTSNPNLYWYRQAAGRGLQLLFYSVGIGQISSEVPQNLSASRPQDRQFILSSKKLLLSDSGFYLCAWSLRQGIIGSPLHFGNGTRLTVT.